This T cell receptor (beta chain) was captured in a study of Ad26.COV2.S vaccination and SARS-CoV-2 variants. Overall study context: A COV1001 Ad26.COV2.S trial-arm participant provided the sample.

Generated by immunoSEQ multiplex PCR, the TCRdb table keeps only in-frame clones and is missing some. The sample includes around 450,000 clones, roughly 89% of them seen just once. This clone was counted a few times. The antigen is not known. Indicated treatment: some 19 received Ad26.COV2.S at low or high dose, single or two shots; roughly five received placebo; per-sample allocation not given. Day 63 after the first vaccine or placebo injection was the time point for sampling. The CDR3 is 17 amino acids. The ends were cut back, 2 bases at V and 3 bases at J, with 19 bases in the middle. Study-wide results and limits: Breadth of non-spike TCRs did not differ between vaccinees and placebo recipients.

This receptor was obtained from a person between 18 and 65 years old who received the Ad26.COV2.S COVID-19 vaccine or a placebo. Sequenced material: peripheral blood, taken in a trial of Ad26.COV2.S vaccine versus placebo. The chain couples TRBV23-1 to TRBJ1-1; D gene unclear. TRBV23-1 is recorded as an ORF, its role being uncertain. The CDR3 here is CASSQPERSDPDTEAFF. CDR3 nucleotides: TGCGCCAGCAGTCAACCCGAAAGGAGCGATCCTGACACTGAAGCTTTCTTT.